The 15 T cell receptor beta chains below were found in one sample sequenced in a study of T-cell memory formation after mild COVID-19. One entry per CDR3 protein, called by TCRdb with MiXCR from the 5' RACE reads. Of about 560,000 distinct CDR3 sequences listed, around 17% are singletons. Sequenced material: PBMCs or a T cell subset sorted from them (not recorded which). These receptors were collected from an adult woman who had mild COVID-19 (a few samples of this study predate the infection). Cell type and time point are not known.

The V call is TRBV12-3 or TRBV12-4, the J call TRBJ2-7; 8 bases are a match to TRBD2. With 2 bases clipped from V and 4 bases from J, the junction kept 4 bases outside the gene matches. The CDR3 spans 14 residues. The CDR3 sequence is CASSLRTSRYEQYF. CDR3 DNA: TGTGCCAGCAGTTTAAGGACTAGCAGATACGAGCAGTACTTC.

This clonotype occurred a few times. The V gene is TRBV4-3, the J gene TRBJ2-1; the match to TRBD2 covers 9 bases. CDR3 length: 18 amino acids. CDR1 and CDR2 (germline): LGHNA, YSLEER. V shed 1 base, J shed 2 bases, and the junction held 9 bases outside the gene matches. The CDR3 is CASSQGFMREGTYNEQFF. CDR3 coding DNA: TGCGCCAGCAGCCAAGGGTTTATGCGGGAGGGAACCTACAATGAGCAGTTCTTC.

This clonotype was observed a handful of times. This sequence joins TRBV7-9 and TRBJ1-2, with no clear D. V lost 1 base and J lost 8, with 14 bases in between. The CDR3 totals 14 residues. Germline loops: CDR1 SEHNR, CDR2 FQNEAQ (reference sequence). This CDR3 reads CASSLEGGVEGYTF. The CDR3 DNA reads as TGTGCCAGCAGCTTAGAAGGCGGTGTTGAAGGCTACACCTTC. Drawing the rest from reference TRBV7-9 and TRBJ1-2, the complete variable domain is DTGVSQNPRHKITKRGQNVTFRCDPISEHNRLYWYRQTLGQGPEFLTYFQNEAQLEKSRLLSDRFSAERPKGSFSTLEIQRTEQGDSAMYLCASSLEGGVEGYTFGSGTRLTVV.

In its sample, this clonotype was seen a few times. CDR3 sequence reads: CASSLGEGAQYF. CDR3 in DNA: TGCGCCAGCAGCTTGGGAGAGGGTGCCCAGTATTTT. This chain uses TRBV5-1 with TRBJ2-3; D possibly corresponds to TRBD2 (5 bases). V lost 0 bases and J lost 12, with 11 bases in between. From germline, CDR1 is SGHRS and CDR2 YFSETQ. This CDR3 comprises 12 residues.

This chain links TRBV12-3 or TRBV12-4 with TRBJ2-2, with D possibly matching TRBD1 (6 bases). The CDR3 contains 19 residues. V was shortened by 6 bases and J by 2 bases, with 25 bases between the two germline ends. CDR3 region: CASSPKTPGVPLNTGELFF. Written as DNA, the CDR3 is TGTGCCAGCAGCCCGAAAACCCCAGGGGTCCCTTTAAACACCGGGGAGCTGTTTTTT.

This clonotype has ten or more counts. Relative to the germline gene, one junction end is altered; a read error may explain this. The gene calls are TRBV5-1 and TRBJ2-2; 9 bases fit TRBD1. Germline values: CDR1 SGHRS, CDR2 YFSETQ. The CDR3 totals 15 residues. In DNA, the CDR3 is TGTGCCAGCAGCTTAGGACAGGGGAGCACCGGGGAGCTGTTTTTT. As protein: CASSLGQGSTGELFF.

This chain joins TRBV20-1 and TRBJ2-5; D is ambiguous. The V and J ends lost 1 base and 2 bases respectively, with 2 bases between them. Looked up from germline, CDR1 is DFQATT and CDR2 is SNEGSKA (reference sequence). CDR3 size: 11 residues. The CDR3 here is CSARGQETQYF. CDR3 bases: TGCAGTGCTAGAGGGCAAGAGACCCAGTACTTC.

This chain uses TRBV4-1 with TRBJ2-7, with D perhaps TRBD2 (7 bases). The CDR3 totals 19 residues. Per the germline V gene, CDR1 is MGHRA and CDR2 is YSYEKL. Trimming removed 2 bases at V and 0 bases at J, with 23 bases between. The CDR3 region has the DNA TGCGCCAGCAGCCAATCCGCCGTTAACGCGGGGGCTAGCTCCTACGAGCAGTACTTC. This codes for CASSQSAVNAGASSYEQYF.

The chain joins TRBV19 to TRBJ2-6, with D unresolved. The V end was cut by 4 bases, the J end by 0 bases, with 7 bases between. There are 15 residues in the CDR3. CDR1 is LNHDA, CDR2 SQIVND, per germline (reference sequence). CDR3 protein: CASSTPSSGANVLTF. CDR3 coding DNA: TGTGCCAGTAGTACCCCCAGCTCTGGGGCCAACGTCCTGACTTTC.

The CDR3 nucleotides are TGTGCCAGCAGCTCGGTCTTGCGGGAGCACTCGGGAGAGACCCAGTACTTC. This translates into CASSSVLREHSGETQYF. The rearrangement links TRBV7-6 to TRBJ2-5; 7 nucleotides line up with TRBD2. CDR1 and CDR2 (germline): SGHVS, FNYEAQ. The V gene end was trimmed by 4 bases and the J gene end by 4 bases; junction bases not matched to a gene: 15. The CDR3 consists of 17 residues.

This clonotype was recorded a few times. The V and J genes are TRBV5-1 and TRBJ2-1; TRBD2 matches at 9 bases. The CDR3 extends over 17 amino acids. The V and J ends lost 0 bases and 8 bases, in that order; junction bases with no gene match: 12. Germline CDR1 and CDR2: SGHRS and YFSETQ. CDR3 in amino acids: CASSLDLGGRALHEQFF. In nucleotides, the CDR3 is TGCGCCAGCAGCTTGGATCTGGGCGGGAGGGCCCTCCATGAGCAGTTCTTC.

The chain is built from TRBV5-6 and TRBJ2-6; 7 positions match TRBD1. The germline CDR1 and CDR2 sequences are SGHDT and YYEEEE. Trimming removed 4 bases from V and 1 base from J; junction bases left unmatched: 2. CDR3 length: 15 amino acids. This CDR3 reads CASSKTGSGANVLTF. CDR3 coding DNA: TGTGCCAGCAGCAAGACAGGGTCTGGGGCCAACGTCCTGACTTTC.

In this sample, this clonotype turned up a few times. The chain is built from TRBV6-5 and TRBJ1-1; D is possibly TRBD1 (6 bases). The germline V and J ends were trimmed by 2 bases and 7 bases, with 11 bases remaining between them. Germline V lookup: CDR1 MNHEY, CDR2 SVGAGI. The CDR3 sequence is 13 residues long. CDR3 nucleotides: TGTGCCAGCAGTTACGAAGGGGGTGGTGAAGCTTTCTTT. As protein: CASSYEGGGEAFF.

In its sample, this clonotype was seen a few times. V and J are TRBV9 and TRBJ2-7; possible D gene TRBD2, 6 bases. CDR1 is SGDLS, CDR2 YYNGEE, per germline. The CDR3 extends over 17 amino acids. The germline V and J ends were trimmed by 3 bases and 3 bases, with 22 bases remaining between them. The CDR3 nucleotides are TGTGCCAGCAGCGGCGGGGTAGGAGACCGAGACCTCTACGAGCAGTACTTC. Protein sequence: CASSGGVGDRDLYEQYF.

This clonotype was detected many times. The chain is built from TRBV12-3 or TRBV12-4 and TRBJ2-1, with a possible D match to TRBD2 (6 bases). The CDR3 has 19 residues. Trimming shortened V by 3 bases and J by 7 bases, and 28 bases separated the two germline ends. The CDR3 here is CASSFVSSVMAQTTNEQFF. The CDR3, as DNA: TGTGCCAGCAGTTTCGTATCTAGCGTAATGGCCCAAACAACGAATGAGCAGTTCTTC.